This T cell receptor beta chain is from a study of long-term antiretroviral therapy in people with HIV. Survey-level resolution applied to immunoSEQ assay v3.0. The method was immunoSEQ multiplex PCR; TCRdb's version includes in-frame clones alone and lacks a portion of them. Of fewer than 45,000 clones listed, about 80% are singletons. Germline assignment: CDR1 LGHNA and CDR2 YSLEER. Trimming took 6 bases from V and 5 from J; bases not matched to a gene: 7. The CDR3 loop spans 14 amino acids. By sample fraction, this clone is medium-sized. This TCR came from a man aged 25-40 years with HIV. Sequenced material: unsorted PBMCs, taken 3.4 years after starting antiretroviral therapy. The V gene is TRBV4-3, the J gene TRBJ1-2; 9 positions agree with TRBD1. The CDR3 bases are TGCGCCAGCAGTCCGGACAGGGGTTGGTATGGCTACACCTTC. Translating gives CASSPDRGWYGYTF.